This T cell receptor (beta chain) was observed in a study of CXCR3-negative and CXCR3-positive naive CD8 T cells. Study findings and constraints: Relative to CXCR3-negative naive cells, CXCR3-positive naive cells had more hydrophobic TRB CDR3s.

The authors prepared UMI-labeled TRB cDNA libraries by 5' RACE. TCRdb derives one entry per CDR3 protein from the 5' RACE reads, leaving out DNA. The repertoire table contains about 63,000 distinct CDR3 sequences. As for this clonotype: Its antigen is unknown.

Every individual CD8+ T cell subset underwent sorting in triplicate at approximately 280,000 cells apiece. Material: naive CXCR3+ CD8+ T cells from blood. Subset denoted: CD45RO-CCR7+CD27+CD95- naive CD8+ T cells expressing CXCR3 (TNR3+). This receptor was taken from a human donor in good health. Some clones in this sample may be carry-over from other donors' samples.

The chain's CDR3 is CASSGDSGELFF. The V and J genes are TRBV7-6 and TRBJ2-2. CDR1 SGHVS and CDR2 FNYEAQ come from the germline V gene. The CDR3 sequence is 12 residues long.